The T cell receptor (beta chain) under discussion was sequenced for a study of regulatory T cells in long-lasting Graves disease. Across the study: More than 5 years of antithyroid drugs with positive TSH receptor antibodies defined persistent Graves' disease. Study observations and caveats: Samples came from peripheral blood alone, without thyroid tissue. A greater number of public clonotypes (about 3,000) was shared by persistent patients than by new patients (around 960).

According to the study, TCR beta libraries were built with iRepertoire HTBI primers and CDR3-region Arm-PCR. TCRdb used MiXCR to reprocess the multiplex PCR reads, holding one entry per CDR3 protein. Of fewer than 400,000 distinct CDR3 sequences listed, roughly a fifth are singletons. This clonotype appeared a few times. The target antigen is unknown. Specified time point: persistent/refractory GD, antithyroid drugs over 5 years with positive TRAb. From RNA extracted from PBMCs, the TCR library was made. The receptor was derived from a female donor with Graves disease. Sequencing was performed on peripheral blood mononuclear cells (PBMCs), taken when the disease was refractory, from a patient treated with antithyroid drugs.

CDR3 in amino acids: CSVVLLAKNIQYF. The CDR3, as DNA: TGCAGCGTTGTATTACTAGCCAAAAACATTCAGTACTTC. The chain couples TRBV29-1 to TRBJ2-4; D gene unclear. V lost 4 bases and J lost 0, with 7 bases in between. The CDR3 is 13 amino acids. CDR1 SQVTM and CDR2 ANQGSEA come from the germline V gene.